This T cell receptor beta chain originates from a study of regulatory T cells in long-lasting Graves disease. Study findings and constraints: Sample size, which was small, may have reduced accuracy.

Arm-PCR of CDR3 regions and iRepertoire HTBI primers were the basis on which TCR beta libraries were built. MiXCR was run by TCRdb on the multiplex PCR reads, yielding one entry per CDR3 protein. This table holds about half a million distinct CDR3 sequences, less than 25% found once. The time point was: persistent/refractory GD, antithyroid drugs over 5 years with positive TRAb. Isolated PBMC RNA provided the starting material for the TCR library. Comment on this clonotype: Antigen unknown.

The germline gives CDR1 LGHNA, CDR2 YNFKEQ. The CDR3 loop spans 14 amino acids. The germline V and J ends were trimmed by 0 bases and 8 bases, with 13 bases remaining between them. V usage is TRBV4-2 and J usage is TRBJ1-1; D is perhaps TRBD1 (5 bases). The receptor was isolated from a female donor with Graves disease. The sample was peripheral blood mononuclear cells (PBMCs), taken when the disease was refractory, from a patient treated with antithyroid drugs. This CDR3 reads CASSQDRGGWEAFF. The CDR3 coding sequence is TGTGCCAGCAGCCAAGATCGGGGGGGGTGGGAAGCTTTCTTT.